A single sample is the source of the 16 T cell receptor beta chains below, sequenced in a study of cytomegalovirus exposure and HLA in healthy donors. Clones were read by immunoSEQ multiplex PCR, and TCRdb kept only the in-frame ones, dropping some. Among 150,000 to 180,000 clones listed, 80% to 90% were seen once. Sequences were obtained from PBMCs. These receptors were taken from a man aged 18 to 30 in good health and CMV-seropositive.

The chain recombines TRBV4-3 with TRBJ1-2; D remains unclear. Germline CDR1 is LGHNA and CDR2 is YSLEER. The ends were cut back, 3 bases at V and 9 bases at J, with 20 bases in the middle. The CDR3 covers 15 residues. DNA for the CDR3: TGCGCCAGCAGCCATCAACATGGTAACCTTTTTCGCTACACCTTC. The encoded protein is CASSHQHGNLFRYTF.

This clone appeared once. The V call is TRBV6-5, the J call TRBJ2-7, with D possibly being TRBD1 (6 bases). The V gene lost 0 bases and the J gene lost 2 bases, with 11 bases spanning the gap. CDR1 is MNHEY, CDR2 SVGAGI, per germline. This CDR3 comprises 15 residues. CDR3 DNA sequence: TGTGCCAGCAGTTACTCAGGACAGAGACCCTACGAGCAGTACTTC. Translated: CASSYSGQRPYEQYF.

The chain recombines TRBV19 with TRBJ2-7; 9 bases agree with TRBD1. The V and J ends lost 5 bases and 5 bases, in that order; junction bases with no gene match: 10. This CDR3 comprises 15 residues. Germline V lookup: CDR1 LNHDA, CDR2 SQIVND (reference sequence). CDR3 nucleotide sequence: TGTGCCAGTAGTCCCGAGGGGACAGGGAGGGACGAGCAGTACTTC. Its protein is CASSPEGTGRDEQYF. Variable domain in full (rest from reference TRBV19 and TRBJ2-7): DGGITQSPKYLFRKEGQNVTLSCEQNLNHDAMYWYRQDPGQGLRLIYYSQIVNDFQKGDIAEGYSVSREKKESFPLTVTSAQKNPTAFYLCASSPEGTGRDEQYFGPGTRLTVT.

In this sample, this clone turned up a few times. This chain links TRBV2 with TRBJ2-7; a possible D gene is TRBD2 (6 bases). Germline V gene sequence: CDR1 SNHLY, CDR2 FYNNEI. This CDR3 comprises 14 residues. V dropped 1 base and J dropped 9 bases, with 16 bases sitting between them. CDR3 in DNA: TGTGCCAGCAGTGAAGGCTGGACTAATCACCGGCAGTACTTC. It codes for CASSEGWTNHRQYF.

V usage is TRBV5-1 and J usage is TRBJ1-1; possibly TRBD1 for D (6 bases). The CDR3 is made up of 15 amino acids. Germline CDR1 reads SGHRS; CDR2 reads YFSETQ. V gave up 3 bases and J gave up 1 base, with 13 bases separating them. CDR3 region: CASSYFDRPNTEAFF. DNA of the CDR3: TGCGCCAGCAGCTACTTCGACAGGCCGAACACTGAAGCTTTCTTT. Full variable domain (missing parts from reference TRBV5-1 and TRBJ1-1): KAGVTQTPRYLIKTRGQQVTLSCSPISGHRSVSWYQQTPGQGLQFLFEYFSETQRNKGNFPGRFSGRQFSNSRSEMNVSTLELGDSALYLCASSYFDRPNTEAFFGQGTRLTVV.

The gene calls are TRBV6-6 and TRBJ1-5; D not certain. The V and J ends lost 6 bases and 4 bases respectively, with 16 bases between them. The CDR3 is made up of 15 amino acids. Looked up from germline, CDR1 is MNHNY and CDR2 is SVGAGI (reference sequence). Here the CDR3 reads CASSPDAGRNQPQHF. The CDR3 bases are TGTGCCAGCAGCCCCGACGCGGGTAGAAATCAGCCCCAGCATTTT.

The chain combines TRBV15 with TRBJ1-1, with D possibly being TRBD1 (6 bases). With 1 base removed from V and 7 bases from J, the gap between germline ends came to 10 bases. The germline V gene encodes CDR1 LNHNV and CDR2 YYDKDF (reference sequence). This CDR3 comprises 13 residues. CDR3: CATSRVQGSEAFF. CDR3 bases: TGTGCCACCAGCAGAGTGCAGGGGAGTGAAGCTTTCTTT.

The chain combines TRBV7-2 with TRBJ1-2, with 10 bases aligning to TRBD1. Unmatched junction bases numbered 5, after V lost 2 bases and J lost 2 bases. The CDR3 runs to 16 residues. Germline V gene sequence: CDR1 SGHTA, CDR2 FQGNSA. This CDR3 is CASSLYRTGGNYGYTF. In DNA, the CDR3 is TGTGCCAGCAGCTTATACAGGACAGGGGGGAACTATGGCTACACCTTC.

The chain carries TRBV5-1 and TRBJ2-7, with D maybe TRBD1 (6 bases). Trimming cost V 0 bases and J 2 bases, with 12 bases left between them. The CDR3 sequence is 15 residues long. Germline CDR1 SGHRS, CDR2 YFSETQ. The CDR3 spells CASSLDGQRPYEQYF. The CDR3 coding sequence is TGCGCCAGCAGCTTGGACGGACAGCGACCCTACGAGCAGTACTTC.

This chain connects TRBV5-1 to TRBJ2-7, with 11 bases aligning to TRBD2. Germline values: CDR1 SGHRS, CDR2 YFSETQ. V shed 3 bases and J 2 bases; nucleotides not matched to a gene: 13. This CDR3 spans 18 amino acids. The CDR3 loop is CASSWDTSGRTKTYEQYF. The CDR3 DNA follows: TGCGCCAGCAGCTGGGACACTAGCGGGAGAACCAAAACCTACGAGCAGTACTTC.

The V call is TRBV6-1, the J call TRBJ2-7; TRBD2 might be the D (7 bases). Germline V lookup: CDR1 MNHNS, CDR2 SASEGT. The V and J ends lost 0 bases and 4 bases respectively, with 13 bases between them. CDR3 size: 15 residues. CDR3 nucleotides: TGTGCCAGCAGTGAAGCGGGAGGGGGTCCTTACGAGCAGTACTTC. Translation: CASSEAGGGPYEQYF.

The J gene is TRBJ2-7, the V gene TRBV7-9; 8 nucleotides line up with TRBD1. V was pared by 3 bases and J by 5 bases, with 9 bases of the junction left unmatched. CDR1 and CDR2 (germline): SEHNR, FQNEAQ (reference sequence). This CDR3 has 15 residues. The CDR3 region has the DNA TGTGCCAGCAGCTTGGTTACAGGGGGTAAGGACGAGCAGTACTTC. This codes for CASSLVTGGKDEQYF.

This rearrangement joins TRBV7-2 to TRBJ1-2; weak D call: TRBD1 (6 bases). The V and J ends lost 5 bases and 4 bases respectively, with 20 bases between them. Germline-derived CDR1 and CDR2 are SGHTA and FQGNSA. CDR3 length: 16 amino acids. The CDR3 region is CASSPIYRDRGYGYTF. The CDR3 DNA follows: TGTGCCAGCAGCCCAATATACAGGGATCGTGGCTATGGCTACACCTTC.

The chain carries TRBV7-2 and TRBJ1-4, with TRBD1 matching over 8 bases. The trim removed 5 bases at V and 0 bases at J, leaving 8 bases unmatched. Per the germline V gene, CDR1 is SGHTA and CDR2 is FQGNSA. The CDR3 extends over 17 amino acids. The CDR3 DNA reads TGTGCCAGCAGCGCCAGGGGGCCGGGGGCAACTAATGAAAAACTGTTTTTT. It yields the protein CASSARGPGATNEKLFF.

In its sample, this clone was seen a few times. The chain couples TRBV11-2 to TRBJ1-1; a weak D match, TRBD1 (6 bases). Trimming took 2 bases from V and 3 from J, leaving 16 bases between them. Germline loops: CDR1 SGHAT, CDR2 FQNNGV. The CDR3 contains 16 residues. The CDR3 DNA reads as TGTGCCAGCAGCTTAATCAGAACACAGGGTGACACTGAAGCTTTCTTT. The encoded protein is CASSLIRTQGDTEAFF.

This sequence joins TRBV2 and TRBJ1-1; tentatively, D is TRBD1 (5 bases). Germline CDR1 and CDR2: SNHLY and FYNNEI. Trimming shortened V by 6 bases and J by 1 base, and 15 bases separated the two germline ends. This CDR3 has 15 amino acids. CDR3 DNA: TGTGCCAGCAGCCCCCAAGGGGCCCAGAACACTGAAGCTTTCTTT. Amino acid sequence: CASSPQGAQNTEAFF.